This note documents a single T cell receptor (beta chain) sequence. This sample was included in a study of Tregs in tolerant kidney transplant recipients. The CDR3 has 15 residues. V was shortened by 10 bases and J by 2 bases, with 17 bases between the two germline ends. Germline CDR1 is LNHNV and CDR2 is YYDKDF (reference sequence). This table comes from immunoSEQ multiplex PCR, and its TCRdb copy is limited to in-frame clones, with some not included. The sample records roughly 45,000 clones, less than 95% being singletons. The sequence came from a human donor in good health. The chain has TRBV15 and TRBJ2-2, with D perhaps being TRBD1 or TRBD2 (6 bases each). The sample taken for sequencing was Tregs from blood. This CDR3 is CAKPGADLNTGELFF. DNA of the CDR3: TGTGCCAAACCGGGGGCCGACCTTAACACCGGGGAGCTGTTTTTT.